This TCR beta chain is from a study of cytomegalovirus exposure and HLA in healthy donors. V lost 8 bases and J lost 0; bases outside the gene matches: 5. CDR3 length equals 14 residues. The germline gives CDR1 MNHNS, CDR2 SASEGT. Vbeta (60) and Jbeta (13) primers were used in the PCR. The assay was immunoSEQ multiplex PCR, and TCRdb's table has in-frame clones only and misses some. The sample consists of approximately 100,000 clones, 75% of them appearing once. Study-wide findings and caveats: In an earlier analysis, about 87% or about 30%: the productive usage of most TCR beta V segments. TRBV6-2, TRBV6-3 and other indistinguishable V segments were excluded.

This clone has more than one count but fewer than ten. Its target is not known. The TCR comes from a man aged 50 to 60 in good health and CMV-seronegative. The rearrangement joins TRBV6-1 to TRBJ2-3; 7 bases align to TRBD1. The specimen sequenced was PBMCs. The CDR3 region is CASFRGQSTDTQYF. As DNA, the CDR3 is TGTGCCAGCTTTAGGGGACAGAGCACAGATACGCAGTATTTT.